A single sample is the source of the 12 T cell receptor beta chains below, sequenced in a study of T-cell reconstitution after alpha-beta-depleted transplantation in children. TCRbeta library construction was performed incorporating unique molecular identifiers. TCRdb recomputed calls from the PCR reads with MiXCR, one row per CDR3 protein. The table includes some 520,000 distinct CDR3 sequences, 32% detected once. This specimen was PBMCs from the stem cell graft donor, taken from the stem cell graft. These receptors were collected from a human donor who donated a stem cell graft to a child with aplastic anemia.

The genes are TRBV30 and TRBJ1-2; no clear D. The V end was cut by 2 bases, the J end by 8 bases, with 21 bases between. CDR1 and CDR2 from the germline V gene are GTSNPN and SVGIG (reference sequence). The CDR3 runs 15 residues. In DNA, the CDR3 is TGTGCCTGGAGTATCTCACACCTAGGGTTTTACGGCTACACCTTC. It codes for CAWSISHLGFYGYTF.

V gene TRBV4-3 combines with J gene TRBJ1-4; 9 bases agree with TRBD1. There are 14 residues in the CDR3. The V gene end was trimmed by 3 bases and the J gene end by 5 bases; junction bases not matched to a gene: 1. CDR1 LGHNA and CDR2 YSLEER come from the germline V gene. DNA for the CDR3: TGCGCCAGCAGCCACGGACAGGGGAATGAAAAACTGTTTTTT. Amino acid sequence: CASSHGQGNEKLFF.

The table lists this clonotype with a few counts. The chain links TRBV6-5 to TRBJ1-6; the match to TRBD1 covers 7 bases. Unmatched junction bases numbered 5, after V lost 6 bases and J lost 9 bases. CDR3 length equals 13 residues. From germline, CDR1 is MNHEY and CDR2 SVGAGI. The chain's CDR3 is CASRLDRVSPLHF. In DNA, the CDR3 is TGTGCCAGCAGACTCGACAGGGTTTCACCCCTCCACTTT.

This clonotype was detected only a few times. The chain has TRBV29-1 and TRBJ2-1; TRBD2 is a possible D gene (6 bases). Per germline, CDR1 SQVTM and CDR2 ANQGSEA. This CDR3 comprises 14 residues. The V end lost 2 bases, the J end lost 6 bases, and 14 bases lay between the germline ends. As DNA, the CDR3 is TGCAGCGTTGAACTAGGCGGGAAAGGCAATGAGCAGTTCTTC. Translated: CSVELGGKGNEQFF.

The rearrangement links TRBV10-3 to TRBJ1-5; 8 nucleotides line up with TRBD1. V trimming: 6 bases; J trimming: 5 bases; junction bases outside the gene matches: 3. Germline V CDR1 and CDR2: ENHRY, SYGVKD. CDR3 length equals 13 residues. CDR3 sequence (DNA): TGTGCCATCAGCGCGACAGGGGATCAGCCCCAGCATTTT. Amino acids: CAISATGDQPQHF.

The CDR3 coding sequence is TGTGCCAGCAGCTTAGCCTCCGTGCGAGGCTACACCTTC. This gives the protein CASSLASVRGYTF. The chain links TRBV7-9 to TRBJ1-2; D is ambiguous. Germline CDR1 SEHNR, CDR2 FQNEAQ (reference sequence). V shed 0 bases and J shed 8 bases, with 10 bases lying between them. The length of the CDR3 is 13 residues.

For the CDR3, the DNA is TGTGCCAGCAGTCTAAGACATGGCGGCTACACCTTC. It encodes CASSLRHGGYTF. V gene TRBV12-3 or TRBV12-4 combines with J gene TRBJ1-2, with no clear D. The CDR3 is 12 amino acids. V was cut by 5 bases and J by 8 bases, with 12 bases left in between.

This clonotype was counted only a few times. The chain couples TRBV18 to TRBJ1-3; D is undetermined. V shed 3 bases and J shed 0 bases, with 9 bases lying between them. CDR1 is KGHSH, CDR2 LQKENI, per germline. The CDR3 spans 15 residues. The CDR3 DNA reads as TGTGCCAGCTCACCCAGTCTAATCTCTGGAAACACCATATATTTT. Translated, it gives CASSPSLISGNTIYF.

A few counts support this clonotype. This chain links TRBV5-6 with TRBJ1-1; D gene unclear. V lost 4 bases and J lost 2, with 12 bases in between. The CDR3 is made up of 14 amino acids. Germline V gene sequence: CDR1 SGHDT, CDR2 YYEEEE. The chain's CDR3 is CASSRTLVNTEAFF. The CDR3 DNA sequence: TGTGCCAGCAGCCGGACCCTGGTTAACACTGAAGCTTTCTTT.

This clonotype has only one observation. The V call is TRBV3-1, the J call TRBJ1-1, with D tentatively TRBD1 (5 bases). There are 14 residues in the CDR3. Trimming left V 3 bases short and J 6 bases short, with 14 bases between. Per the germline V gene, CDR1 is LGHDT and CDR2 is YNNKEL (reference sequence). CDR3 sequence: CASSHNQGVAEAFF. DNA of the CDR3: TGTGCCAGCAGCCACAATCAGGGTGTCGCTGAAGCTTTCTTT.

Here the CDR3 reads CASSISMNTEAFF. The CDR3 region has the DNA TGTGCCAGTAGTATATCCATGAACACTGAAGCTTTCTTT. V usage is TRBV19 and J usage is TRBJ1-1, with D hard to call. V lost 2 bases, J lost 0 bases, and 4 bases lay in between. Germline CDR1 and CDR2: LNHDA and SQIVND (reference sequence). CDR3 size: 13 residues.

This clonotype showed up just a few times. The chain joins TRBV12-3 or TRBV12-4 to TRBJ2-7; D unclear. Deletions cut 6 bases from V and 2 bases from J, with 11 bases between. The CDR3 is made up of 13 amino acids. The CDR3 DNA reads as TGTGCCAGCAGCCCGAATAATCCCTACGAGCAGTACTTC. Translation gives CASSPNNPYEQYF.